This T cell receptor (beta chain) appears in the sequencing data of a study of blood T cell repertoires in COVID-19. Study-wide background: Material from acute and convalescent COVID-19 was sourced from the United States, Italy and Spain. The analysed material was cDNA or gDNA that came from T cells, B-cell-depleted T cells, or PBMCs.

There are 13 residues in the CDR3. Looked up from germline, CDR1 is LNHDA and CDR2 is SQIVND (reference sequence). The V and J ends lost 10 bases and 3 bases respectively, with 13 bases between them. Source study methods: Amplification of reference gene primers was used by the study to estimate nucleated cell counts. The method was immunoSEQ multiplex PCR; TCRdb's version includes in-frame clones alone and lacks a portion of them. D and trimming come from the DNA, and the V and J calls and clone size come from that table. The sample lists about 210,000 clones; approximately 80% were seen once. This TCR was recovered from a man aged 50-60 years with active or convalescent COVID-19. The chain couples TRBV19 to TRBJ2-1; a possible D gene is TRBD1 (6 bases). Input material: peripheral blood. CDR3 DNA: TGTGCCACCTCCCGAGGGGGCTACAATGAGCAGTTCTTC. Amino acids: CATSRGGYNEQFF.